The present TCR beta chain was sequenced within a study of identical twins listed by TCRdb under 2016. Regarding the study in general: The study deep-sequenced TCR alpha and beta repertoires from monozygotic twins, unrelated adults of various ages and cord blood to test whether fetal clonotypes persist. To rule out contamination, the twin experiments were replicated at different times with different library preparation protocols. The study at large found these results: The excess sharing between twins in beta out-of-frame sequences was weaker because fewer shared sequences reduced the signal-to-noise ratio. Compared with coincidental sharing between unrelated individuals, an excess of low generation-probability sequences was observed among out-of-frame TCR alpha sequences shared between twins. Because the same donors could not be followed over many years, conclusions were based on cross-sectional statistical analysis. In monozygotic twins, recombination models systematically underestimated out-of-frame TCR alpha sharing, but the models matched the sharing seen between unrelated individuals. Abundant cord blood beta clonotypes had fewer insertions, young adult naive repertoires showed a similar but weaker trend, and memory repertoires showed no such trend. Zero-insertion analyses could be partly confounded by invariant T cells such as MAIT and iNKT, although diverse VJ usage argued against such confounding for most clonotypes.

All donors were healthy Caucasians. Three pairs of female monozygotic twins, all aged about 18 to 30 years, were included in the twin cohort. CD4+ and CD8+ T cell populations were isolated with positive isolation kits from Invitrogen. This clonotype was seen only a few times. The antigen it recognizes is unknown. No per-base quality is available; no much larger clone lies one base away. The library was built by means of 5' RACE. The instrument given in TCRdb is Illumina HiSeq 2000. Template switching added a universal primer binding site, and the final cDNA carried a unique molecular identifier that allowed TCR cDNA molecules to be counted accurately. Specific primers in the conserved constant-segment region were used to synthesize first-strand cDNA for TCR alpha and beta chains. To control for contamination, each cDNA library was double barcoded with a SMART-Mk sample barcode plus Illumina barcodes. TruSeq adapter sequences and Illumina sample barcodes were added in two successive PCR steps. TCR alpha and beta cDNA libraries were sequenced on the Illumina HiSeq platform with custom primers. The paper's processing steps were these. Unique molecular identifiers were extracted from raw reads with MiGEC, and CDR3 positions were determined with MiXCR. Recombination models were inferred per individual with the repgenHMM and IGoR tools using an EM algorithm. The tcR package in R was used for shared clonotype analysis, with sharing normalized by the product of cloneset sizes. Out-of-frame nonproductive sequences were analyzed to study raw recombination free of thymic and clonal selection effects. TCRdb reprocessed the public reads (quality trimming at Q25 with fastp, clone calling with MiXCR) and kept in-frame beta chains. Each CDR3 protein appears once, grouped with its most common genes and DNA. The V and J calls shown here were made by TCRdb, not taken from the authors' results. Across this sample there are roughly 500,000 distinct CDR3 sequences, with around 20% seen only once. The ten biggest clones cover around 0.9% of the sample.

The CDR3 spans 16 residues, from the cysteine through the phenylalanine. This entry keeps only the CDR3 DNA: 48 bases, framed from base 1. V sheds 5 bases and J sheds 4 bases, leaving 20 bases between their ends. CDR1 and CDR2 (MDHEN, SYDVKM) derive from the germline V gene. A further study also used this sample, focusing on T cells expressing NK-cell markers. As the second publication notes: Seven or eight donors provided sorted CD3+CD56+NKG2C+, CD3+CD56+NKG2C- and CD3+CD56-NKG2C+ T-cell subsets, whose TCR beta-chain repertoires were profiled. Among the eight sequenced donors, seven were HCMV-seropositive and one was HCMV-seronegative. To restrict sorting to alphabetaTCR-expressing T cells, an anti-gammadeltaTCR antibody was added in several experiments. In five to seven donors, the dominant CD3+CD56+NKG2C+ clonotypes were among the top 10 CD8+ clonotypes and accounted for about 1.0-8% of CD8+ T cells. Those dominant clonotypes were again the most abundant among CD3+CD56-NKG2C+ cells in a handful of donors, at about 28.3-65%. Whether the expanded NKG2C-expressing T cell clones were specific for HCMV antigens was left unclear. The study sequenced eight donors, all healthy volunteers chosen at random: three men and five women. To determine HCMV serostatus, a commercial ELISA kit was used to detect HCMV-specific IgG in serum. MIGEC was used to demultiplex reads and group reads by UMI, and MiTCR was used to assemble and quantify clonotypes. To remove erroneous sequences, TCR cDNA sequences were retained only when supported by two or more reads. The tcR package was used for downstream repertoire analysis, and clonotypes were matched between fractions using CDR3 nucleotide sequence together with V segment. VDJmatch was used to annotate antigen specificity against VDJdb, with one amino acid substitution in CDR3 allowed.

Input material: CD4+ T cells sorted from blood. The receptor was isolated from a young woman in good health. The sequence links TRBV28 to TRBJ2-5; the D gene is perhaps TRBD2, on 6 matching bases. The bases read TGTGCCAGCAGTGGGTCCGGGGGAGGTGATGGAGAGACCCAGTACTTC. Its coded protein is CASSGSGGGDGETQYF.